The rows below give T cell receptor beta chains drawn from one sample of a study of T cell repertoires in cytomegalovirus infection. Antigens of these TCRs are unknown. TCRdb processed the reads anew with MiXCR; each CDR3 protein has one entry. The sample carries around 100,000 distinct CDR3 sequences, roughly 9.1% recorded once. The sample taken for sequencing was PBMCs, sequenced either directly or after in vitro stimulation (not recorded which). The receptors were sampled from a human donor in good health (CMV status not recorded). Some clones in this sample may be carry-over from other donors' samples. Each CDR3 is given with its conserved first and last residue. The order of the fields is J gene, D gene, clone size, V gene, CDR3 DNA, CDR3 protein. A D gene is named only where the DNA matches it firmly. Some rows have no size entry. The others give once, few or many, or a class for an expanded clone.

TRBJ2-3 | TRBD2 | many | TRBV7-2 | TGTGCCAGCAGACAACGGGGGGGTACGGATACGCAGTATTTT | CASRQRGGTDTQYF
TRBJ1-2 | TRBD1 | few | TRBV29-1 | TGCAGCGTGCAGACAGGGGCTAACTATGGCTACACCTTC | CSVQTGANYGYTF
TRBJ1-6 | - | - | TRBV6-1 | TGTGCCAGCAGTGCCACGAGGAGCTCCTATAATTCACCCCTCCACTTT | CASSATRSSYNSPLHF
TRBJ2-1 | - | - | TRBV7-7 | TGTGCTAGCAGCTTCGTTGGAGGGAACGGCGGCCGCTCCTACAATGAGCAGTTCTTC | CASSFVGGNGGRSYNEQFF
TRBJ2-5 | TRBD2 | many | TRBV7-2 | TGTGCCAGCACGTTAAGACTAGCGGGCCAAGAGACCCAGTACTTC | CASTLRLAGQETQYF
TRBJ1-2 | - | few | TRBV12-3/TRBV12-4 | TGTGCCAGCAGTTTAGGCGGCAGGGGTAGAGGCTACACCTTC | CASSLGGRGRGYTF
TRBJ2-7 | - | many | TRBV27 | TGTGCCAGCAGTTTAAAGAGGGGGTGGGACTACGAGCAGTACTTC | CASSLKRGWDYEQYF
TRBJ1-4 | - | few | TRBV12-3/TRBV12-4 | TGTGCCAGCACCTTATTGAGGGGAGGCTCTAATGAAAAACTGTTTTTT | CASTLLRGGSNEKLFF
TRBJ1-2 | - | many | TRBV7-2 | TGTGCCAGCAGCTTAGAGGGAGCTAACTATGGCTACACCTTC | CASSLEGANYGYTF
TRBJ1-1 | TRBD1 | few | TRBV10-3 | TGTGCCATCAGCCGGGACAGTGTGAACACTGAAGCTTTCTTT | CAISRDSVNTEAFF
TRBJ2-2 | - | few | TRBV19 | TGTGCCAGTAGTATGTTGCGGGACACCGGGGAGCTGTTTTTT | CASSMLRDTGELFF
TRBJ2-2 | TRBD2 | many | TRBV2 | TGTGCCAGCAGAAAAACTAGCGGGATTCACTTTGGGGAGCTGTTTTTT | CASRKTSGIHFGELFF
TRBJ2-1 | TRBD2 | - | TRBV5-1 | TGCGCCAGCAGCCTGGGGACTAGCGGGAGCTCGGTCTTC | CASSLGTSGSSVF
TRBJ2-2 | TRBD2 | - | TRBV5-1 | TGCGCCAGCAGCTTGGAACTAGCGGTTGTCATCGGGGAGCTGTTTTTT | CASSLELAVVIGELFF
TRBJ1-5 | - | - | TRBV28 | TGTGCCAGCAGTTTCCTAGGGGGGGGAAGCAATCAGCCCCAGCATTTT | CASSFLGGGSNQPQHF
TRBJ2-1 | TRBD2 | - | TRBV6-2/TRBV6-3 | TGTGCCAGCAAGCCGGGACTAGCGTCCTACAATGAGCAGTTCTTC | CASKPGLASYNEQFF
TRBJ1-1 | - | - | TRBV11-2 | TGTGCCAGCAGCTTGGTTGAGGACAGTGAAGCTTTCTTT | CASSLVEDSEAFF
TRBJ2-3 | - | few | TRBV19 | TGTGCCAGTAGTGGGGGGCCCGATACACCCGCAGATACGCAGTATTTT | CASSGGPDTPADTQYF
TRBJ1-5 | - | many | TRBV5-6 | TGTGCCAGCAGCTTTGGCCAGCAACACAATCAGCCCCAGCATTTT | CASSFGQQHNQPQHF
TRBJ2-1 | - | - | TRBV30 | TGTGCCTGGAGTGGTCAGGGAGCTCGGAAGAAGTTCTTC | CAWSGQGARKKFF
TRBJ2-7 | - | many | TRBV6-2/TRBV6-3 | TGTGCCAGCAGTCCTACAGAGTTAAGACACTACGAGCAGTACTTC | CASSPTELRHYEQYF
TRBJ2-7 | - | - | TRBV5-1 | TGCGCCAGCAGCTTGGATAGGACTGGGACCTACGAGCAGTACTTC | CASSLDRTGTYEQYF
TRBJ1-5 | - | many | TRBV2 | TGTGCCAGCAGTGAAGGCAGAAATCAGCCCCAGCATTTT | CASSEGRNQPQHF
TRBJ1-4 | TRBD1 | - | TRBV19 | TGTGCCAGTACCCCCGGGACAGGAAAGAGCTCTAGGATTTTT | CASTPGTGKSSRIF
TRBJ1-2 | - | many | TRBV7-9 | TGTGCCAGCAGTCATATCTGGGAGAACTATGGCTACACCTTC | CASSHIWENYGYTF
TRBJ1-1 | - | - | TRBV5-1 | TGCGCCAGCAGCTTGTACGGCGTAACGGGGATTGATGTCACTGAAGCTTTCTTT | CASSLYGVTGIDVTEAFF
TRBJ1-2 | - | many | TRBV11-2 | TGTGCCAGCAGCTTGGACCGGGATGGCTACACCTTC | CASSLDRDGYTF
TRBJ1-1 | TRBD1 | many | TRBV12-3/TRBV12-4 | TGTGCCAGCAGCGCTGGACAGGCGGCAACTTTCTTT | CASSAGQAATFF
TRBJ1-3 | - | many | TRBV6-1 | TGTGCCAGCAGCCGGACGCCCGGAAACACCATATATTTT | CASSRTPGNTIYF
TRBJ2-5 | TRBD2 | few | TRBV2 | TGTGCCAGCAGTGAAGATCTAGCGGGAGGGCCGAGGGAGACCCAGTACTTC | CASSEDLAGGPRETQYF
TRBJ2-2 | - | few | TRBV29-1 | TGCAGCGTTGAGGCCGTACCCGGGGAGCTGTTTTTT | CSVEAVPGELFF
TRBJ2-1 | TRBD2 | many | TRBV4-3 | TGCGCCAGCAGCCAAGCGGGAGCGGGGGAAATCAATGAGCAGTTCTTC | CASSQAGAGEINEQFF
TRBJ1-2 | - | - | TRBV7-2 | TGTGCCAGCAGCTTAAATCGTTATGATGGCTACACCTTC | CASSLNRYDGYTF
TRBJ1-1 | - | few | TRBV19 | TGTGCCAGTATCCCCAACCCCGTGAACATTAACACTGAAGCTTTCTTT | CASIPNPVNINTEAFF
TRBJ1-1 | - | many | TRBV7-2 | TGTGCCAGCAGCTCAAACAGGGAGGAAGCTTTCTTT | CASSSNREEAFF
TRBJ2-5 | - | - | TRBV29-1 | TGCAGCGTTGAGCGCGGGGCAGGGAGGAGGGAGACCCAGTACTTC | CSVERGAGRRETQYF
TRBJ2-3 | - | few | TRBV5-4 | TGTGCCAGCAGCTTGGCGGGGGAGTTCACAGATACGCAGTATTTT | CASSLAGEFTDTQYF
TRBJ1-1 | TRBD1 | few | TRBV12-3/TRBV12-4 | TGTGCCAGCAGGGGGACAGGCACCGGGGTAGCTTTCTTT | CASRGTGTGVAFF
TRBJ2-6 | TRBD2 | few | TRBV6-6 | TGTGCCAGCATCGGGAGGCCGTTCTCTGGGGCCAACGTCCTGACTTTC | CASIGRPFSGANVLTF
TRBJ1-1 | - | many | TRBV12-3/TRBV12-4 | TGTGCCAGCAGTTTTTGGAGCACTGAAGCTTTCTTT | CASSFWSTEAFF
TRBJ1-1 | TRBD1 | many | TRBV12-5 | TGTGCTAGTGGTCCTGGCGGGACAGGACGTCGCACTGAAGCTTTCTTT | CASGPGGTGRRTEAFF
TRBJ2-1 | - | many | TRBV7-6 | TGTGCCAGCAGCTTAAATCAGGGCTACAATGAGCAGTTCTTC | CASSLNQGYNEQFF
TRBJ2-5 | - | few | TRBV28 | TGTGCCAGCAGGGTGAGAGGGGAGACCCAGTACTTC | CASRVRGETQYF
TRBJ1-1 | TRBD1 | - | TRBV28 | TGTGCCAGCAGGATTGGACAGGGTTCGGCTTTCTTT | CASRIGQGSAFF
TRBJ2-3 | TRBD1 | - | TRBV7-2 | TGTGCCAGCAGCAAAACAGGGGCCGATACGCAGTATTTT | CASSKTGADTQYF
TRBJ1-6 | - | many | TRBV12-3/TRBV12-4 | TGTGCCAGCAGTTTAGCTCTTAACTCCCTGGCCGGTGGACCCCTCCACTTT | CASSLALNSLAGGPLHF
TRBJ2-2 | - | many | TRBV7-2 | TGTGCCAGCAGCTTAGTTCCAGGTTCCACCGGGGAGCTGTTTTTT | CASSLVPGSTGELFF
TRBJ1-5 | - | few | TRBV11-2 | TGTGCCAGCAGCTTAGGGGACCGAATAAATCAGCCCCAGCATTTT | CASSLGDRINQPQHF
TRBJ2-1 | - | - | TRBV7-6 | TGTGCCAGCAGCGGACTATCCTTGACAGATGAGCAGTTCTTC | CASSGLSLTDEQFF
TRBJ1-5 | - | - | TRBV11-2 | TGTGCCAGCAGTTACTCGGGGGTCAATCAGCCCAAGCATTTT | CASSYSGVNQPKHF
TRBJ2-5 | - | many | TRBV7-2 | TGTGCCAGCAGCTTAGAAGGTTGGGAGACCCAGTACTTC | CASSLEGWETQYF
TRBJ1-4 | - | few | TRBV6-6 | TGTGCCAGCAGAGATCTCGACAGACAACGTGAAAAACTGTTTTTT | CASRDLDRQREKLFF
TRBJ1-2 | - | - | TRBV24-1 | TGTGCCACCAGTGATCCCCAGGGGCCAGGGGATAATGGCTACACCTTC | CATSDPQGPGDNGYTF
TRBJ2-1 | TRBD1 | few | TRBV24-1 | TGTGCCACCAGTGATTTCCAAGACAGGGGGTCTAATGAGCAGTTCTTC | CATSDFQDRGSNEQFF